These T cell receptor beta chains were read from a single sample in a study of cytomegalovirus exposure and HLA in healthy donors. The repertoire was sequenced with immunoSEQ multiplex PCR; TCRdb's copy has only in-frame clones and lacks some. The sample has more than 100,000 clones; around nine tenths are singletons. Sequencing was performed on PBMCs. The receptors come from a woman in her 30s in good health and CMV-seronegative. Each CDR3 is given with its conserved first and last residue. D genes are given only for firm matches. The size of a clone is reported for some rows only, either as once, few or many, or as a class for expanded clones.

D gene	V gene	clone size	J gene	CDR3 DNA	CDR3 protein
NA	TRBV7-3	NA	TRBJ1-6	TGTGCCAGCAGCTTACTGGGGGGGAGAAATAATTCACCCCTCCACTTT	CASSLLGGRNNSPLHF
TRBD1	TRBV19	NA	TRBJ1-1	TGTGCCAGTAGATGGGACAGGGGAAGCACTGAAGCTTTCTTT	CASRWDRGSTEAFF
NA	TRBV7-8	once	TRBJ1-5	TGTGCCAGCAGCGCCTGGCCAGGCAATCAGCCCCAGCATTTT	CASSAWPGNQPQHF
TRBD1	TRBV2	NA	TRBJ1-2	TGTGCCAGCAGTGAGGGACAGGGGGAGGAGGGCTACACCTTC	CASSEGQGEEGYTF
NA	TRBV7-2	NA	TRBJ2-7	TGTGCCAGCAGCTTAGCGGTGGCGGGGCCCTACGAGCAGTACTTC	CASSLAVAGPYEQYF
NA	TRBV28	NA	TRBJ1-5	TGTGCCAGCAGTTTATTTACCCCCCAGGGGTGGATGATTAATCAGCCCCAGCATTTT	CASSLFTPQGWMINQPQHF
TRBD1	TRBV7-9	few	TRBJ1-2	TGTGCCAGCAGCTCCGGGACAGGACTCTATGGCTACACCTTC	CASSSGTGLYGYTF
NA	TRBV6-6	NA	TRBJ2-1	TGTGCCAGCAGTTCCCCAGGATCGAGAGACAATGAGCAGTTCTTC	CASSSPGSRDNEQFF
NA	TRBV7-2	NA	TRBJ2-5	TGTGCCAGCAGCTTAGGACGGGGATGGTACCAAGAGACCCAGTACTTC	CASSLGRGWYQETQYF
NA	TRBV7-9	NA	TRBJ1-4	TGTGCCAGCAGCCGGAGCGGCGCTCTGAATGAAAAACTGTTTTTT	CASSRSGALNEKLFF
TRBD1	TRBV4-1	NA	TRBJ1-5	TGCGCCAGCAGCCAAGAGGCGCCAGGGGGAAGGAGGCAGCCCCAGCATTTT	CASSQEAPGGRRQPQHF
NA	TRBV5-4	NA	TRBJ2-3	TGTGCCAGCAGCTTGGGCGAGGCCTCGGATACGCAGTATTTT	CASSLGEASDTQYF
TRBD1	TRBV28	NA	TRBJ2-7	TGTGCCAGCAGTAGACGCCGGGACAGGGGGGTCCGCGAGCAGTACTTC	CASSRRRDRGVREQYF
TRBD2	TRBV5-1	NA	TRBJ2-5	TGCGCCAGCAGCTTTGGCGGGAGGGTACAAGAGACCCAGTACTTC	CASSFGGRVQETQYF
TRBD1	TRBV30	NA	TRBJ1-2	TGTGCCTGGAGCAAATCGACAGGGGCGGATGGCTACCCCTTC	CAWSKSTGADGYPF
TRBD2	TRBV25-1	once	TRBJ2-1	TGTGCCAGCAGTTTAGCGGGAGGGCCTGGTGAGCAGTTCTTC	CASSLAGGPGEQFF